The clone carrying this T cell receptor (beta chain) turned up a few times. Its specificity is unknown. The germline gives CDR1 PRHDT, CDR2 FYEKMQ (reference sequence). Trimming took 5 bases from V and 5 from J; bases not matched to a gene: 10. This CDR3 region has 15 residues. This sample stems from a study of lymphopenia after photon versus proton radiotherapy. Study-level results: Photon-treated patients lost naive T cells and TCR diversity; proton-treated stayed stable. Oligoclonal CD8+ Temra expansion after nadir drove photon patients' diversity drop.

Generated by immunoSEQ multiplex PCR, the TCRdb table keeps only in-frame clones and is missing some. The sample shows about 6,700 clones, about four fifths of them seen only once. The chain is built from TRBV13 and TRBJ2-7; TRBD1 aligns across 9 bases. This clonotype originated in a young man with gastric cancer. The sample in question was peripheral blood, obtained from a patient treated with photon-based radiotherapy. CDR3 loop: CASSVQPGQGNEQYF. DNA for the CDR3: TGTGCCAGCAGCGTTCAACCGGGACAGGGAAACGAGCAGTACTTC.